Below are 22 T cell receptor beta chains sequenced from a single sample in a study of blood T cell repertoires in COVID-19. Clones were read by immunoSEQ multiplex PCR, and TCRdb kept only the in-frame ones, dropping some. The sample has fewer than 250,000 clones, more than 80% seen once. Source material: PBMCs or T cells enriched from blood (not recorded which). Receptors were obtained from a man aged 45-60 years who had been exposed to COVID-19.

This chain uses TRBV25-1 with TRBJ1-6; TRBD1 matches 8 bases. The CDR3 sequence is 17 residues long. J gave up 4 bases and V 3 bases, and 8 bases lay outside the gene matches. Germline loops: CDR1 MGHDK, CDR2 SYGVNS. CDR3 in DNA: TGTGCCAGCAGTGATTCCGGACAGGGCGCTTATAATTCACCCCTCCACTTT. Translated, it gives CASSDSGQGAYNSPLHF.

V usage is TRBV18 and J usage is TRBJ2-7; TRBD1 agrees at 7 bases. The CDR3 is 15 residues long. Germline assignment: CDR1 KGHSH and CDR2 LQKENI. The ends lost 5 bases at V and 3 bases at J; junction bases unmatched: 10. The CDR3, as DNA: TGTGCCAGCTCAACATCGACAGGGACCCGCTACGAGCAGTACTTC. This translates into CASSTSTGTRYEQYF.

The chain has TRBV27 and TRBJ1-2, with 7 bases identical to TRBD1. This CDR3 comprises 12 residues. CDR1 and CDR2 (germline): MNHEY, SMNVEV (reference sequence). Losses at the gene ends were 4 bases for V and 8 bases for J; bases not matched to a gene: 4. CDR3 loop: CASSSTGTGYTF. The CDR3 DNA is TGTGCCAGCAGTTCGACAGGGACCGGCTACACCTTC.

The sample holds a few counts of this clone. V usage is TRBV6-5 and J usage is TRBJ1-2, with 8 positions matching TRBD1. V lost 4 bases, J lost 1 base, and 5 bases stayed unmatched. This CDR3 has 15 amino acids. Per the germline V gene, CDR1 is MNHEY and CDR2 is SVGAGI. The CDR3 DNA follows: TGTGCCAGCAGTTGGGACAGGCTAGTTAACTATGGCTACACCTTC. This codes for CASSWDRLVNYGYTF.

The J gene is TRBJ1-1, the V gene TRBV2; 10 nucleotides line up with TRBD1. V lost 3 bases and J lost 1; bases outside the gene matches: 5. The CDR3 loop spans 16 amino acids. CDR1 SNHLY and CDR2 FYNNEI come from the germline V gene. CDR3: CASSDPDRGRNTEAFF. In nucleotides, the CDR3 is TGTGCCAGCAGTGACCCGGACAGGGGGAGGAACACTGAAGCTTTCTTT.

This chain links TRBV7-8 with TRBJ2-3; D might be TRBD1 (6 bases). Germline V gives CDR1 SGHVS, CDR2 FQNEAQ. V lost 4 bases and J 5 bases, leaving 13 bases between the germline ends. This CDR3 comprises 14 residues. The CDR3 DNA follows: TGTGCCAGCAGCTGGCAGGGGATCATAGATACGCAGTATTTT. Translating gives CASSWQGIIDTQYF.

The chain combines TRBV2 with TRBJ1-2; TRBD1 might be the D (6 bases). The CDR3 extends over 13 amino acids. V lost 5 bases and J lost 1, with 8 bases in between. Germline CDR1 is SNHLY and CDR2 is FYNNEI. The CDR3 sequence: CASSSDSNYGYTF. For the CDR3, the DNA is TGTGCCAGCAGTTCGGACAGTAACTATGGCTACACCTTC.

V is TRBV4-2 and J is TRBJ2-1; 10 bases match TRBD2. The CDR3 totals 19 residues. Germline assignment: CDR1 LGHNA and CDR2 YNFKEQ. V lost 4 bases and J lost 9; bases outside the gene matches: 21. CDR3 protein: CASSPRASGSFSVSGEQFF. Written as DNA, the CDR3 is TGTGCCAGCAGCCCTCGGGCTAGCGGGAGTTTCTCAGTTTCGGGTGAGCAGTTCTTC.

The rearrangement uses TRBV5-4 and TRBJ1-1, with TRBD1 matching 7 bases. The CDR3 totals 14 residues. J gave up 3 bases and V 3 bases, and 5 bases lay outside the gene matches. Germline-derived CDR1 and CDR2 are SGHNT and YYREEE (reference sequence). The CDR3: CASSSETGYTEAFF. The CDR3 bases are TGTGCCAGCAGCTCCGAGACAGGGTACACTGAAGCTTTCTTT.

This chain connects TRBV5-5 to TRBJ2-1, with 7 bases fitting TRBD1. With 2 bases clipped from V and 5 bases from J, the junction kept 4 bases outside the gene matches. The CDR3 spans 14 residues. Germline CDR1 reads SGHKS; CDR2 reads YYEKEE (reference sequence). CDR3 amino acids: CASSFGDSHNEQFF. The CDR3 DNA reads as TGTGCCAGCAGCTTCGGGGACAGCCACAATGAGCAGTTCTTC.

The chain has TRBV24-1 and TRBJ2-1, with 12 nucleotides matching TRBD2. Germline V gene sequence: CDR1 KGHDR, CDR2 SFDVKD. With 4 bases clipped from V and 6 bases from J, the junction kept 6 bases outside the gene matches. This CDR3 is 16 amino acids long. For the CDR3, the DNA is TGTGCCACCAGTGAATCCCGACTAGCGGGAGTCAATGAGCAGTTCTTC. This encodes CATSESRLAGVNEQFF.

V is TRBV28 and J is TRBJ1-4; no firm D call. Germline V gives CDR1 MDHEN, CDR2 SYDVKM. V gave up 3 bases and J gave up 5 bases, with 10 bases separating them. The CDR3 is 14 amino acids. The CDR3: CASSLKLSNEKLFF. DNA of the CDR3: TGTGCCAGCAGTTTGAAACTTTCGAATGAAAAACTGTTTTTT.

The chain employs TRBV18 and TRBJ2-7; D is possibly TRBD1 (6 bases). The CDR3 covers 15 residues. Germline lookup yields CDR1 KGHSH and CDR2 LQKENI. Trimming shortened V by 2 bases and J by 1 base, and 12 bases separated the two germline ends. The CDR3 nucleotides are TGTGCCAGCTCACCAGGAAGGGACAAGTCCTACGAGCAGTACGTC. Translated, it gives CASSPGRDKSYEQYV.

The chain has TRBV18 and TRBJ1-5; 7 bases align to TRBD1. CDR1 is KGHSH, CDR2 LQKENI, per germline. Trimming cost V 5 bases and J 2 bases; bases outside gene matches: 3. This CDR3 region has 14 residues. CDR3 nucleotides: TGTGCCAGCTCAACAGGACAGGGCAATCAGCCCCAGCATTTT. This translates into CASSTGQGNQPQHF. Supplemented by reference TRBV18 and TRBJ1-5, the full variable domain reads NAGVMQNPRHLVRRRGQEARLRCSPMKGHSHVYWYRQLPEEGLKFMVYLQKENIIDESGMPKERFSAEFPKEGPSILRIQQVVRGDSAAYFCASSTGQGNQPQHFGDGTRLSIL.

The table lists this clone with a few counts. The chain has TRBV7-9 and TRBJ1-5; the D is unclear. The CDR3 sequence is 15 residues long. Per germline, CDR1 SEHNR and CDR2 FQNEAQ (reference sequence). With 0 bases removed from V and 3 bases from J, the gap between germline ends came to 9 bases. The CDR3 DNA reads TGTGCCAGCAGCTTAGCGAACGGTTTCAATCAGCCCCAGCATTTT. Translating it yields CASSLANGFNQPQHF.

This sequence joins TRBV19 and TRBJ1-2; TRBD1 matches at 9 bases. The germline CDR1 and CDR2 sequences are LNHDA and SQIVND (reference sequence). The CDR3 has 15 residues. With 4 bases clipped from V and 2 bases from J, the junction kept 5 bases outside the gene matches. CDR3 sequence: CASSTQQGANYGYTF. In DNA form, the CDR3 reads TGTGCCAGTAGTACACAACAGGGGGCGAACTATGGCTACACCTTC.

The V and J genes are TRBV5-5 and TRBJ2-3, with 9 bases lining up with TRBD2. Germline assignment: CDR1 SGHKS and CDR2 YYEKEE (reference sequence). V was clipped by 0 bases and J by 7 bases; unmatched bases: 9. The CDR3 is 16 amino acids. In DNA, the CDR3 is TGTGCCAGCAGCTTGGGAGGCCTAGCGGGGTTGAATACGCAGTATTTT. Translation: CASSLGGLAGLNTQYF.

The CDR3 DNA reads as TGTGCCAGCCAAAAAACGGGAAGACTAGCGCATGAGCAGTTCTTC. This sequence encodes CASQKTGRLAHEQFF. The chain carries TRBV3-1 (or the pseudogene TRBV3-2) and TRBJ2-1; TRBD2 agrees at 8 bases. Germline CDR1 reads LGHDT; CDR2 reads YNNKEL (reference sequence). The CDR3 runs 15 residues. V lost 8 bases and J lost 8; bases outside the gene matches: 14.

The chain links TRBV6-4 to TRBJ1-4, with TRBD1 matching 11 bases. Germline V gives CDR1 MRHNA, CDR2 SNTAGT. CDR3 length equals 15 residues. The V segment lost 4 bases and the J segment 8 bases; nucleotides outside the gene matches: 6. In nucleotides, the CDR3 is TGTGCCAGCAGTGGCGACCGGGACAGGGGGGAAAAACTGTTTTTT. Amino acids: CASSGDRDRGEKLFF.

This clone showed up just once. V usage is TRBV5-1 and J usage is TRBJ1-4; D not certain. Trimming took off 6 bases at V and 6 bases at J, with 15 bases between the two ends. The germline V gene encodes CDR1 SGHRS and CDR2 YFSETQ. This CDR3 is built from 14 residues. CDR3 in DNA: TGCGCCAGCAAAGGTGGGGAGGCGGATGAAAAACTGTTTTTT. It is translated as CASKGGEADEKLFF.

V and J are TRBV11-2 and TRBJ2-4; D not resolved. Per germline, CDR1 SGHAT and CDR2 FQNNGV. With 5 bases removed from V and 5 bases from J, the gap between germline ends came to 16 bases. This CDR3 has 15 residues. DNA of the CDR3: TGTGCCAGCAGCCCGGCCCGCAGGTACCAAAACATTCAGTACTTC. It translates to CASSPARRYQNIQYF. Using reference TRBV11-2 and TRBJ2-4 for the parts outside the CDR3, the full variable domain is EAGVAQSPRYKIIEKRQSVAFWCNPISGHATLYWYQQILGQGPKLLIQFQNNGVVDDSQLPKDRFSAERLKGVDSTLKIQPAKLEDSAVYLCASSPARRYQNIQYFGAGTRLSVL.

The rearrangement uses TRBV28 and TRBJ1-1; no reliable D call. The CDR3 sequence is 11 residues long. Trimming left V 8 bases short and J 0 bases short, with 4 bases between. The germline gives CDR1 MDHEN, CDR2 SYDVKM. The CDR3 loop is CASLLNTEAFF. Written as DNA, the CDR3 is TGTGCCAGCCTATTGAACACTGAAGCTTTCTTT. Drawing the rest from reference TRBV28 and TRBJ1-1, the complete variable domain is DVKVTQSSRYLVKRTGEKVFLECVQDMDHENMFWYRQDPGLGLRLIYFSYDVKMKEKGDIPEGYSVSREKKERFSLILESASTNQTSMYLCASLLNTEAFFGQGTRLTVV.